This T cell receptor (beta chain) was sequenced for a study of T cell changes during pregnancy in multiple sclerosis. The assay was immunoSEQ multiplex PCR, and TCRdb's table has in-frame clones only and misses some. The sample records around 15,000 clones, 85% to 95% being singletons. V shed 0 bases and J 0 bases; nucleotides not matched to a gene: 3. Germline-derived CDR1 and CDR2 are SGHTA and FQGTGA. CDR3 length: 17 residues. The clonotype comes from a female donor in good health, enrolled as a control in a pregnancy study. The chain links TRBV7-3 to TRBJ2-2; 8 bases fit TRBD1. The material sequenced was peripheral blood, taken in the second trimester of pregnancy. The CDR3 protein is CASSLTSDRANTGELFF. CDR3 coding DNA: TGTGCCAGCAGCTTAACGTCGGACAGGGCGAACACCGGGGAGCTGTTTTTT.